The clone carrying this T cell receptor (beta chain) was observed a handful of times. Its matching antigen is unknown. These data originate in a study of blood T cells in healthy people across ages. Study-level findings and limits: Diversity was estimated from one million T cells, and these estimates were considered underestimates. Percentage of naive T cells showed a strong correlation with TCR beta diversity.

A J-beta primer mix and a sample-barcoded 5' primer were used in a second PCR of roughly 6 to 11 cycles. TCRdb redid the calling of the 5' RACE reads with MiXCR, one entry per CDR3 protein. The table records just over 1 million distinct CDR3 sequences, 40% to 45% of them present only once. The sequenced sample was blood. The sequence was collected from a woman in her sixties or seventies in good health.

The CDR3 spells CASSSGTPRGTKNIQYF. CDR3 DNA sequence: TGCGCCAGCAGCAGCGGGACACCAAGAGGAACCAAAAACATTCAGTACTTC. The V gene is TRBV5-1, the J gene TRBJ2-4; weak D call: TRBD2 (7 bases). From germline, CDR1 is SGHRS and CDR2 YFSETQ. CDR3 length equals 17 residues. Trimming stripped 4 bases from V and 2 bases from J, with 19 bases between.